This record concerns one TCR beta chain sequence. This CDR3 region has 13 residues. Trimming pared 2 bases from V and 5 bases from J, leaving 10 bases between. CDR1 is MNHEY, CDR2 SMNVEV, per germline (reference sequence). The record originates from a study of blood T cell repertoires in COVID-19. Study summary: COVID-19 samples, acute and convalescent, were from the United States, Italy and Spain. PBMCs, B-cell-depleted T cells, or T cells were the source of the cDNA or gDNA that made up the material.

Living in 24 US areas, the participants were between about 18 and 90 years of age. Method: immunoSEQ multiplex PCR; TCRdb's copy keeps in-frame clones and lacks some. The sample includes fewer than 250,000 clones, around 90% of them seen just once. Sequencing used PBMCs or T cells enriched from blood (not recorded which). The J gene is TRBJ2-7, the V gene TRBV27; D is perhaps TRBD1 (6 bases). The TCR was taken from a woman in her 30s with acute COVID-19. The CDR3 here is CASSLAGADEQYF. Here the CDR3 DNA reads TGTGCCAGCAGTTTAGCAGGGGCCGACGAGCAGTACTTC.